What follows are 28 T cell receptor beta chains derived from one specimen sequenced in a study. TCRdb reanalysed the 5' RACE reads using MiXCR and keeps one entry per CDR3 protein. There are about 50,000 distinct CDR3 sequences in the sample; 28% occur only once, and under 2.5% lies in the top ten. Sequencing input: naive CD4+ T cells sorted from blood. Subset described: naive CD4+ T cells, CD4+CD45RA+CD25-. Every receptor here comes from a female donor with breast cancer.

This clonotype was observed a handful of times. The rearrangement uses TRBV20-1 and TRBJ1-2, with D maybe TRBD1 (5 bases). Germline lookup yields CDR1 DFQATT and CDR2 SNEGSKA (reference sequence). CDR3 length: 13 residues. Trimming took 3 bases from V and 1 from J, leaving 9 bases between them. This CDR3 reads CSASQGFNYGYTF. CDR3 nucleotide sequence: TGCAGTGCTAGCCAGGGATTTAACTATGGCTACACCTTC.

The V call is TRBV29-1, the J call TRBJ2-7, with TRBD1 as a possible D gene (7 bases). Trimming removed 6 bases from V and 6 bases from J, with 21 bases in between. From germline, CDR1 is SQVTM and CDR2 ANQGSEA. The CDR3 spans 14 residues. The CDR3, as DNA: TGCAGCGTAGACGGGAGACAGGGTCCTGCCGAGCAGTACTTC. Its translation is CSVDGRQGPAEQYF.

This clonotype has a handful of counts. This sequence joins TRBV6-5 and TRBJ1-6; D uncertain. Germline loops: CDR1 MNHEY, CDR2 SVGAGI. The CDR3 is 15 amino acids. Deletions cut 2 bases from V and 5 bases from J, with 10 bases between. CDR3 amino acids: CASSYVLQNNSPLHF. CDR3 nucleotide sequence: TGTGCCAGCAGTTACGTCTTACAAAATAATTCACCCCTCCACTTT.

The chain recombines TRBV20-1 with TRBJ2-7; TRBD2 agrees at 7 bases. J was trimmed by 2 bases and V by 4 bases; bases with no gene match: 2. CDR3 length: 12 amino acids. Germline values: CDR1 DFQATT, CDR2 SNEGSKA (reference sequence). CDR3 nucleotide sequence: TGCAGTGCTAAGGCGGGAGCCTACGAGCAGTACTTC. Its translation: CSAKAGAYEQYF.

This clonotype was picked up many times. The rearrangement uses TRBV20-1 and TRBJ2-7; a possible D gene is TRBD2 (7 bases). V dropped 6 bases and J dropped 4 bases, with 13 bases sitting between them. Germline CDR1 reads DFQATT; CDR2 reads SNEGSKA (reference sequence). This CDR3 comprises 12 residues. This CDR3 is CSAVGGAYEQYF. CDR3 sequence (DNA): TGCAGTGCAGTAGGGGGGGCATACGAGCAGTACTTC.

The chain uses TRBV12-3 or TRBV12-4 and TRBJ1-1; TRBD1 matches at 7 bases. The CDR3 is made up of 14 amino acids. Trimming cost V 5 bases and J 3 bases; bases outside gene matches: 6. The CDR3: CASSRQGGDTEAFF. Written as DNA, the CDR3 is TGTGCCAGCAGTAGACAGGGTGGGGACACTGAAGCTTTCTTT.

The V call is TRBV30, the J call TRBJ1-1; 8 bases fit TRBD1. From germline, CDR1 is GTSNPN and CDR2 SVGIG (reference sequence). J gave up 11 bases and V 0 bases, and 8 bases lay outside the gene matches. This CDR3 contains 13 residues. The CDR3 sequence: CAWSVKARQGAFF. In DNA, the CDR3 is TGTGCCTGGAGTGTAAAGGCGCGACAGGGGGCTTTCTTT.

This clonotype came up a few times. The CDR3 sequence: CASSEAGQQNQPQHF. CDR3 DNA: TGTGCCAGCAGTGAAGCGGGCCAGCAAAATCAGCCCCAGCATTTT. V gene TRBV6-1 combines with J gene TRBJ1-5; D unclear. The CDR3 loop spans 15 amino acids. The ends were cut back, 0 bases at V and 4 bases at J, with 10 bases in the middle. Germline loops: CDR1 MNHNS, CDR2 SASEGT.

The chain recombines TRBV7-9 with TRBJ2-1; the D gene is possibly TRBD2 (6 bases). This CDR3 region has 13 residues. Germline V gene sequence: CDR1 SEHNR, CDR2 FQNEAQ (reference sequence). The V and J ends lost 3 bases and 4 bases respectively, with 7 bases between them. The DNA of the CDR3 is TGTGCCAGCAGCTTTAGCGGTTACAATGAGCAGTTCTTC. The encoded protein is CASSFSGYNEQFF.

This clonotype was seen only a few times. The rearrangement joins TRBV20-1 to TRBJ2-3, with 8 bases matching TRBD1. The V segment lost 6 bases and the J segment 2 bases; nucleotides outside the gene matches: 10. The CDR3 has 15 amino acids. CDR1 and CDR2 (germline): DFQATT, SNEGSKA (reference sequence). DNA of the CDR3: TGCAGTGCCTCAGACTCAGGGGGCCTCACAGATACGCAGTATTTT. Translation gives CSASDSGGLTDTQYF.

The chain has TRBV12-3 or TRBV12-4 and TRBJ1-2; TRBD1 might be the D (5 bases). This CDR3 is built from 14 residues. Trimming stripped 6 bases from V and 8 bases from J, with 19 bases between. Here the CDR3 reads CASSTRDLNYGYTF. The DNA for the CDR3 is TGTGCCAGCAGCACTAGGGACTTGAATTACGGCTACACCTTC.

Concerning this clonotype itself: A much larger clone differs from this one at a single base, so this may be a read error. This chain joins TRBV5-1 and TRBJ2-7; TRBD1 matches at 8 bases. CDR3 size: 14 residues. Per the germline V gene, CDR1 is SGHRS and CDR2 is YFSETQ. The CDR3 spells CTSSPGQASYEQYF. In DNA, the CDR3 is TGCACCAGCAGCCCGGGACAGGCTTCCTACGAGCAGTACTTC.

The sample holds many counts of this clonotype. The CDR3 nucleotides are TGCGCCAGCAGCCCGGACAGGAATGGCTACACCTTC. Its protein product is CASSPDRNGYTF. The V gene is TRBV5-1, the J gene TRBJ1-2; TRBD1 matches at 7 bases. Germline values: CDR1 SGHRS, CDR2 YFSETQ. This CDR3 spans 12 amino acids. Germline trimming cut 4 bases from V and 6 bases from J; bases unmatched to any gene: 3.

This clonotype has more than one count but fewer than ten. This rearrangement joins TRBV6-1 to TRBJ2-1, with 11 nucleotides matching TRBD1. The CDR3 sequence is 15 residues long. Germline loops: CDR1 MNHNS, CDR2 SASEGT. Trimming cost V 7 bases and J 8 bases; bases outside gene matches: 10. The CDR3 nucleotides read TGTGCCAGCAAGATTAGGGGACAGGGGGATGATGAGCAGTTCTTC. It codes for CASKIRGQGDDEQFF.

This clonotype appeared once. V usage is TRBV6-5 and J usage is TRBJ2-7, with a weak D call TRBD2 (5 bases). The germline V gene has CDR1 MNHEY and CDR2 SVGAGI. The CDR3 totals 15 residues. V dropped 0 bases and J dropped 0 bases, with 9 bases sitting between them. DNA for the CDR3: TGTGCCAGCAGTTACTCGATTAGCGACTCCTACGAGCAGTACTTC. Protein sequence: CASSYSISDSYEQYF.

This clonotype was seen more than once but under ten times. The chain uses TRBV11-2 and TRBJ2-1; 10 positions match TRBD2. CDR3 length equals 16 residues. The germline V gene has CDR1 SGHAT and CDR2 FQNNGV. After removal of 5 bases from V and 8 bases from J, the junction contained 12 bases not matched to a gene. The CDR3 DNA sequence: TGTGCCAGCAGCCTCTCGCCGAGCGGGAGGGGCTATGAGCAGTTCTTC. It specifies CASSLSPSGRGYEQFF.

This chain links TRBV7-9 with TRBJ2-5; TRBD1 matches 8 bases. Trimming cost V 6 bases and J 3 bases; bases outside gene matches: 3. Germline CDR1 SEHNR, CDR2 FQNEAQ (reference sequence). The CDR3 loop spans 13 amino acids. CDR3 nucleotides: TGTGCCAGCAGGATGACAGGGGAAGAGACCCAGTACTTC. This translates into CASRMTGEETQYF.

This rearrangement joins TRBV9 to TRBJ2-7; D is possibly TRBD1 or TRBD2 (5 bases each). CDR3 length: 15 residues. Trimming pared 4 bases from V and 1 base from J, leaving 15 bases between. Germline V gene sequence: CDR1 SGDLS, CDR2 YYNGEE. CDR3 region: CASSPGVGESYEQYF. CDR3 DNA: TGTGCCAGCAGCCCCGGGGTAGGGGAGTCCTACGAGCAGTACTTC.

Only a few counts were recorded for this clonotype. The chain has TRBV29-1 and TRBJ2-5, with D perhaps assigned TRBD1 or TRBD2 (5 bases each). The V end lost 0 bases, the J end lost 7 bases, and 15 bases lay between the germline ends. The CDR3 consists of 14 residues. Germline CDR1 reads SQVTM; CDR2 reads ANQGSEA. The DNA of the CDR3 is TGCAGCGTTGAAGATCTAGGGACCGTGGGGACCCAGTACTTC. It encodes CSVEDLGTVGTQYF.

Of note for this clonotype: It may be a read error: a sequence one base away is much more abundant. The chain couples TRBV6-2 or TRBV6-3 to TRBJ2-7, with TRBD1 identical over 10 bases. CDR1 is MNHEY and CDR2 is SVGEGT in the germline V gene. The CDR3 extends over 15 amino acids. J was trimmed by 2 bases and V by 1 base; bases with no gene match: 2. CDR3 nucleotides: TGTGCCAGCAGTTACTTCGGGACAGGGGCCTACGAGCAGTACTTC. Translated: CASSYFGTGAYEQYF.

This clonotype was seen only a few times. The genes are TRBV25-1 and TRBJ2-7; D possibly matches TRBD1 or TRBD2 (5 bases each). The V end was cut by 2 bases, the J end by 2 bases, with 13 bases between. The CDR3 runs 15 residues. Per the germline V gene, CDR1 is MGHDK and CDR2 is SYGVNS. The CDR3 DNA is TGTGCCAGCAGTGAAGGGACGTGGCCCCCCTACGAGCAGTACTTC. Amino acids: CASSEGTWPPYEQYF.

This chain links TRBV10-1 with TRBJ1-1, with 8 bases matching TRBD1. Germline CDR1 WNHNN, CDR2 SYGVQD (reference sequence). Trimming at V came to 5 bases and at J to 3 bases, leaving 8 bases not matched to a gene. The CDR3 is made up of 15 amino acids. CDR3 amino acids: CASSPGQGQYTEAFF. The CDR3 nucleotides read TGCGCCAGCAGTCCAGGACAGGGACAATACACTGAAGCTTTCTTT.

The table lists this clonotype with a few counts. The J gene is TRBJ2-1, the V gene TRBV3-1; the match to TRBD2 covers 9 bases. Germline-derived CDR1 and CDR2 are LGHDT and YNNKEL (reference sequence). The CDR3 has 14 amino acids. V dropped 3 bases and J dropped 8; count of bases not matched to a gene: 5. CDR3 sequence: CASSHTSGLDEQFF. The DNA of the CDR3 is TGTGCCAGCAGCCATACTAGCGGGCTTGATGAGCAGTTCTTC.

By share, this clonotype counts as medium-sized (0.01 to 0.1%). This sequence joins TRBV2 and TRBJ1-2; a possible D gene is TRBD1 (5 bases). CDR3 length: 14 amino acids. CDR1 SNHLY and CDR2 FYNNEI come from the germline V gene. Trimming left V 4 bases short and J 2 bases short, with 11 bases between. The CDR3 here is CASSVTTANYGYTF. The CDR3 DNA sequence: TGTGCCAGCAGTGTTACGACAGCAAACTATGGCTACACCTTC. The full variable domain, its missing parts supplied by reference TRBV2 and TRBJ1-2, is EPEVTQTPSHQVTQMGQEVILRCVPISNHLYFYWYRQILGQKVEFLVSFYNNEISEKSEIFDDQFSVERPDGSNFTLKIRSTKLEDSAMYFCASSVTTANYGYTFGSGTRLTVV.

The chain carries TRBV20-1 and TRBJ2-1; D possibly uses TRBD1 or TRBD2 (5 bases each). This CDR3 is built from 15 residues. V was pared by 0 bases and J by 9 bases, with 18 bases between. The germline V gene encodes CDR1 DFQATT and CDR2 SNEGSKA (reference sequence). The CDR3 region is CSARDPRGLGLEQFF. The CDR3 nucleotides are TGCAGTGCTAGAGATCCCCGGGGCCTCGGACTTGAGCAGTTCTTC.

The count of this clonotype is one. The chain employs TRBV15 and TRBJ2-3; 9 bases fit TRBD1. The V gene end was trimmed by 3 bases and the J gene end by 2 bases; junction bases not matched to a gene: 6. CDR1 is LNHNV, CDR2 YYDKDF, per germline (reference sequence). The CDR3 covers 16 residues. CDR3 in DNA: TGTGCCACCAGCAGGGACAGGGGTTTACTCACAGATACGCAGTATTTT. Translation gives CATSRDRGLLTDTQYF.

J is TRBJ2-1 and V is TRBV12-3 or TRBV12-4; 11 bases agree with TRBD2. Trimming removed 5 bases from V and 5 bases from J; junction bases left unmatched: 8. CDR3 size: 16 residues. For the CDR3, the DNA is TGTGCCAGCAGTGACTTTTCTAGCGGGAGGCACAATGAGCAGTTCTTC. Amino acid sequence: CASSDFSSGRHNEQFF.

In this sample, this clonotype turned up many times. The rearrangement joins TRBV6-1 to TRBJ1-5; 9 bases are shared with TRBD1. The trim removed 6 bases at V and 3 bases at J, leaving 9 bases unmatched. Looked up from germline, CDR1 is MNHNS and CDR2 is SASEGT. This CDR3 has 16 residues. CDR3: CASSRTGADANQPQHF. The CDR3 DNA reads as TGTGCCAGCAGCCGGACAGGGGCCGATGCCAATCAGCCCCAGCATTTT.